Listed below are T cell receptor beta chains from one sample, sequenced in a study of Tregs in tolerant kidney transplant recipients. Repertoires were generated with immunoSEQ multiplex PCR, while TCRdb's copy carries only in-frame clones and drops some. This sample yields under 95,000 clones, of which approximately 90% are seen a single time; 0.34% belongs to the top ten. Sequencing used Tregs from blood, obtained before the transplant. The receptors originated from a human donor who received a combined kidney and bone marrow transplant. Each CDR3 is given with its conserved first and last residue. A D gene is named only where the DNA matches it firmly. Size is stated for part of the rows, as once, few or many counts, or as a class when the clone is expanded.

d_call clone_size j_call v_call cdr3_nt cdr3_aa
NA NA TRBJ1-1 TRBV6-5 TGTGCCAGCAGTTACGGTCAGGGGAACACTGAAGCTTTCTTT CASSYGQGNTEAFF
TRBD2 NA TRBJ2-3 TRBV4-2 TGTGCCAGCAGCCAAGATAGCACTAGCGGTAGCACAGATACGCAGTATTTT CASSQDSTSGSTDTQYF
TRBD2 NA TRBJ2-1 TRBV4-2 TGTGCCAGCAGCCAAGATCCCCCTAGCGGGCTTGACAATGAGCAGTTCTTC CASSQDPPSGLDNEQFF
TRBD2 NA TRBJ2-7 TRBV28 TGTGCCAGTTCCGGGACTAGCGGGCCCTACGAGCAGTACTTC CASSGTSGPYEQYF
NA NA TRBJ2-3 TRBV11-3 TGTGCCAGCAGCTTTACCGGCGCTAGCACAGATACGCAGTATTTT CASSFTGASTDTQYF
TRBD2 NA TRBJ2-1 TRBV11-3 TGTGCCAGCAGCTTAGGCATGGGAGGGCCGGTCAATGAGCAGTTCTTC CASSLGMGGPVNEQFF
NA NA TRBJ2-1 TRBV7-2 TGTGCCAGCAGCCCCGAGGGTAGGTACAATGAGCAGTTCTTC CASSPEGRYNEQFF
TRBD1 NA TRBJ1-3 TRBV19 TGTGCCAGTAGTATATCCTTGTTAGCCGGGACAGGAGCTGGAGACACCATATATTTT CASSISLLAGTGAGDTIYF
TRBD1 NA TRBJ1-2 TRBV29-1 TGCAGCGCAACGGGACAGGGGGCGCATGGCTACACCTTC CSATGQGAHGYTF
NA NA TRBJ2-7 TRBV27 TGTGCCAGCAGTGGTCAAGCCTACGAGCAGTACTTC CASSGQAYEQYF
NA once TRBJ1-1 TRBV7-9 TGTGCCAGCAGCTTAGGGAGGCGGACTAGACCCGACGGCACTGAAGCTTTCTTT CASSLGRRTRPDGTEAFF
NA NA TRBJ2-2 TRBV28 TGTGCCAGCACCATCCTCAGGGGTGGAGTGGGCGGGGAGCTGTTTTTT CASTILRGGVGGELFF
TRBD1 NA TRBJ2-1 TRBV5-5 TGTGCCAGCAGCCCGGACAGGGGGCGAAGCGGGAAGTTCTTC CASSPDRGRSGKFF
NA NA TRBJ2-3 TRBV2 TGTGCCAGCAGTCCCTCGGGGCGAAGTAGCACAGATACGCAGTATTTT CASSPSGRSSTDTQYF
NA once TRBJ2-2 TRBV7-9 TGTGCCAGCAGCTTAGTACTTGGCCAGGGAGGAAACACCGGGGAGCTGTTTTTT CASSLVLGQGGNTGELFF
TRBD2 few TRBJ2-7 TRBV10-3 TGTGCCATCATCGGGGGGGCGGGAGAAAGTCGCGAGCAGTACTTC CAIIGGAGESREQYF
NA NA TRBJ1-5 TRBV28 TGTGCCAGCAGTTTATACGAGGGAGGAGGACAGCCCCAGCATTTT CASSLYEGGGQPQHF
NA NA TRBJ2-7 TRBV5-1 TGCGCCAGCAGCTATCGCAGTCAAGACGAGCAGTACTTC CASSYRSQDEQYF
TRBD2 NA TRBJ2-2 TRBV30 TGTGCCTGGAGTGTACTCCTAGCGGGAACCACCGGGGAGCTGTTTTTT CAWSVLLAGTTGELFF
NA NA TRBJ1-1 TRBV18 TGTGCCAGCTCACCGCAAGGAGGGTGGGGGAACACTGAAGCTTTCTTT CASSPQGGWGNTEAFF
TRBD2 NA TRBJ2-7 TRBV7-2 TGTGCCAGCAGCCTCTCTGGGGCTAGCGGCTCCTACGAGCAGTACTTC CASSLSGASGSYEQYF
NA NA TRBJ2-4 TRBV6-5 TGTGCCAGCAGTTACTCCTCGAACCTAGCCAAAAACATTCAGTACTTC CASSYSSNLAKNIQYF
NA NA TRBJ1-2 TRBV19 TGTGCCAGTAGTATAGACGATTGGGGAAGAGGCTACACCTTC CASSIDDWGRGYTF
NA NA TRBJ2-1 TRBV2 TGTGCCAGCAGTGGACGAAATGAGCAGTTCTTC CASSGRNEQFF
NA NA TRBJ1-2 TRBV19 TGTGCCAGTATCCCCACCGGGGGCAGGAGTGGCTACACCTTC CASIPTGGRSGYTF
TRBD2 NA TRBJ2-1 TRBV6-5 TGTGCCAGCAGTTACTCCGGGACTAGCAATGAGCAGTTCTTC CASSYSGTSNEQFF
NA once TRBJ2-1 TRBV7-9 TGTGCCAGCAGCTTATTTCCCCGGAGTCCCTACAATGAGCAGTTCTTC CASSLFPRSPYNEQFF
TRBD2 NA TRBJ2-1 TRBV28 TGTGCCAGCAGTTCGGGAGGGCCATCCTACAATGAGCAGTTCTTC CASSSGGPSYNEQFF
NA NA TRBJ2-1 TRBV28 TGTGCCAGCAGTTTAAGGCAGCGGTCCTACAATGAGCAGTTCTTC CASSLRQRSYNEQFF
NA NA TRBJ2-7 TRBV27 TGTGCCAGCAGTCTCCAGGGGGGACAATACGAGCAGTACTTC CASSLQGGQYEQYF
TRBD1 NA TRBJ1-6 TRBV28 TGTGCCAGCAGTTTACTTGGACAGGGTAATTCACCCCTCCACTTT CASSLLGQGNSPLHF
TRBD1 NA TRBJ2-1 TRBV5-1 TGCGCCAGCAGCACGAGGACAGGTACCTACAATGAGCAGTTCTTC CASSTRTGTYNEQFF
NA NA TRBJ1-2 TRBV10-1 TGCGCCAGCAAGGAGAGTAGGGGTAAAGAAAACTATGGCTACACCTTC CASKESRGKENYGYTF
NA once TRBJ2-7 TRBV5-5 TGTGCCAGCAGCTTCGGTCCGCCCTTGGGGGAGCAGTACTTC CASSFGPPLGEQYF
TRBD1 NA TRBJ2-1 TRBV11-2 TGTGCCAGCAGCCAGACAGGGAATGAGCAGTTCTTC CASSQTGNEQFF
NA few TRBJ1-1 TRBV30 TGTGCCTGGGAGGACCGGTTTGGTACGTGGGCTTTCTTT CAWEDRFGTWAFF
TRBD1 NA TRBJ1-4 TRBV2 TGTGCCAGCAAGGGGACAGGGAGGGCTGAAAAACTGTTTTTT CASKGTGRAEKLFF
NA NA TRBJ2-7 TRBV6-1 TGTGCCAGCAGTGAAGCGCGGGTAGGAGTATACGAGCAGTACTTC CASSEARVGVYEQYF
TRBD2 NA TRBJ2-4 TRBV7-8 TGTGCCAGCAGCTTAGTAGGCGGGAGGGCCGGGGTTGGGAACATTCAGTACTTC CASSLVGGRAGVGNIQYF
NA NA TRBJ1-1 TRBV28 TGTGCCAGCAGTTTGGTCGTCGGGAACACTGAAGCTTTCTTT CASSLVVGNTEAFF
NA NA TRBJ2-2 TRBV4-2 TGTGCCAGCAGCCAACGGATGGGGAACACCGGGGAGCTGTTTTTT CASSQRMGNTGELFF
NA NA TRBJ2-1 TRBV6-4 TGTGCCAGCAGTGACTCGAGTGCAGGAAAGAATGAGCAGTTCTTC CASSDSSAGKNEQFF
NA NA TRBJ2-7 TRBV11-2 TGTGCCAGCAGCTTTTCAATATCCTACGAGCAGTACTTC CASSFSISYEQYF
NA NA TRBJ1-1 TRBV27 TGTGCCAGCAGCCAAGCTTGGGGTGAAGCTTTCTTT CASSQAWGEAFF
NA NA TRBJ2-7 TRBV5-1 TGCGCCAGCAGCCCGGGGGATTGGGACAGATCCTACGAGCAGTACTTC CASSPGDWDRSYEQYF
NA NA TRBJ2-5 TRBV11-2 TGTGCCAGCAGCTTAGAAGGGGGTCCAAGGGCCCAGTACTTC CASSLEGGPRAQYF
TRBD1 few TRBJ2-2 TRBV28 TGTGCCAGCAGTTTTCCGGACAGGCCCGGGGAGCTGTTTTTT CASSFPDRPGELFF
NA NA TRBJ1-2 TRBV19 TGTGCCAGTAGTCCGCGGCAAGCATTCGGCTACACCTTC CASSPRQAFGYTF
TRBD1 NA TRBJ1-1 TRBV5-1 TGCGCCAGCAGCCCCCCGGGACAGCTAAACCCTGAAGCTTTCTTT CASSPPGQLNPEAFF
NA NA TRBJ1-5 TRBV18 TGTGCCAGCTCACAACTCCCCCGCGGTGGGACTCAGCCCCAGCATTTT CASSQLPRGGTQPQHF
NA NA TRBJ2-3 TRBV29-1 TGCAGCTCTACGACAGGCCATTCCGGGCCAGATACGCAGTATTTT CSSTTGHSGPDTQYF
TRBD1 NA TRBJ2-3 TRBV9 TGTGCCAGCAGCTCCCGGGACAGGGGCACAGATACGCAGTATTTT CASSSRDRGTDTQYF
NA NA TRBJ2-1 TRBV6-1 TGTGCCAGCAGCGCTCAGGGGCTGGTTGAGCAGTTCTTC CASSAQGLVEQFF
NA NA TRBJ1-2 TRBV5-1 TGCGCCAGCAGCTTTTCTTTTGCGGATTCTAACTATGGCTACACCTTC CASSFSFADSNYGYTF
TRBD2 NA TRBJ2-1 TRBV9 TGTGCCAGCAGCCCCCGATGGGCCAGCGGGAGTAATGAGCAGTTCTTC CASSPRWASGSNEQFF
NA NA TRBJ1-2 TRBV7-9 TGTGCCAGCAGCATAGGGCAGAGAAGAGATGGCTACACCTTC CASSIGQRRDGYTF
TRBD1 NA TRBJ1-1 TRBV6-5 TGTGCCAGCAGTTACCCCTTCGGGACAGCGAACACTGAAGCTTTCTTT CASSYPFGTANTEAFF
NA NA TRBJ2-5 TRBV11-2 TGTGCCAGCAGCTTAGAAGTGCGGGTTCAAGAGACCCAGTACTTC CASSLEVRVQETQYF